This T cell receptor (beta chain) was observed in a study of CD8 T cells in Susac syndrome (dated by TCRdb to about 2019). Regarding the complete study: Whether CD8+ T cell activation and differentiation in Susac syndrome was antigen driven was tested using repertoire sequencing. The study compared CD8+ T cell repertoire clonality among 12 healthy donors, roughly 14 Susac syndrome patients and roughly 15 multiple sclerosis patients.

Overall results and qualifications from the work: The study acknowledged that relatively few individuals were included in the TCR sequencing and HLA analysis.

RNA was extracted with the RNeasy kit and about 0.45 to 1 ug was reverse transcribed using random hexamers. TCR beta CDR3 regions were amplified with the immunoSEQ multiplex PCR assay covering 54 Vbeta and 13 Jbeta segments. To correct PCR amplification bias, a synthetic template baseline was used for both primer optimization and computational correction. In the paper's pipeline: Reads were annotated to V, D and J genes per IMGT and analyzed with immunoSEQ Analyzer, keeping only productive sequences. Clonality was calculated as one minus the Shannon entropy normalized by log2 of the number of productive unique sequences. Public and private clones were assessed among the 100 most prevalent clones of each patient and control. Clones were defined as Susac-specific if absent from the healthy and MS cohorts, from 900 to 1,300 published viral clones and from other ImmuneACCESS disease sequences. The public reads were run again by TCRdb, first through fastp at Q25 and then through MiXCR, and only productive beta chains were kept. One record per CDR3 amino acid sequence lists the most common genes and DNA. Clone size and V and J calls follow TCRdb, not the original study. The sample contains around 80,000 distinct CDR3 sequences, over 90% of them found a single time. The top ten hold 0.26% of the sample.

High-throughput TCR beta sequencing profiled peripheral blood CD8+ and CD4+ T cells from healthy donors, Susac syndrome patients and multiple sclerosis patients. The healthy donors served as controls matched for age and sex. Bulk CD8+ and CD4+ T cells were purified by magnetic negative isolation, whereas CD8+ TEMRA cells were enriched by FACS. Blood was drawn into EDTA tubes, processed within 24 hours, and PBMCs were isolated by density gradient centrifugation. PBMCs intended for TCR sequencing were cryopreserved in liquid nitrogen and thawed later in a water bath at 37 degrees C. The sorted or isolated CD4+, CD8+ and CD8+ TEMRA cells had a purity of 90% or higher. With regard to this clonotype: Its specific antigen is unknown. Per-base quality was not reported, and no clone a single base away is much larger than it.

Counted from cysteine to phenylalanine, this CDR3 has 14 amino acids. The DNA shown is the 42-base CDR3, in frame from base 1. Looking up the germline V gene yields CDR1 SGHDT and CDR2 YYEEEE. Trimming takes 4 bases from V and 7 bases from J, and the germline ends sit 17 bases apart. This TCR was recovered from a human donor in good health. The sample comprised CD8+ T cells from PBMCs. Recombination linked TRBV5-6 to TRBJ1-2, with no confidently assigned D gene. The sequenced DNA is TGTGCCAGCAGCCCTGGGAAGGGAGCCATTGGCTACACCTTC. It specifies CASSPGKGAIGYTF.